This is a list of T cell receptor beta chains from one sample in a study of blood T cells in healthy people across ages. Each CDR3 protein is one row after TCRdb ran MiXCR on the 5' RACE reads. The data show about 780,000 distinct CDR3 sequences, about 46% seen once. Input material: blood. Receptors were obtained from a man of 80 years or more in good health. Each CDR3 is given without its conserved first and last residue.

J: TRBJ2-5
V: TRBV9
CDR3: ASGTSGGQETQY

J: TRBJ2-1
V: TRBV5-3
CDR3: ARSLTGGQGNEQF

J: TRBJ2-7
V: TRBV7-2
CDR3: ASGGGGSQY

J: TRBJ2-5
V: TRBV7-8
CDR3: ASSWNLAGGRETQY

J: TRBJ2-1
V: TRBV19
CDR3: ASSIPSGEQF

J: TRBJ1-2
V: TRBV20-1
CDR3: SAPGQVDGYT

J: TRBJ2-7
V: TRBV25-1
CDR3: ASTAGLGEQY

J: TRBJ2-7
V: TRBV29-1
CDR3: SVESGGGQY

J: TRBJ2-5
V: TRBV20-1
CDR3: SARDERNQETQY

J: -
V: TRBV25-1
CDR3: ASSDFGQGGEQY

J: TRBJ2-7
V: TRBV29-1
CDR3: SAGTGGLYEQY

J: TRBJ2-1
V: TRBV3-1
CDR3: ASSQDPGGGYNEQF

J: TRBJ2-3
V: TRBV20-1
CDR3: SASLDTQY

J: TRBJ2-3
V: TRBV20-1
CDR3: SARGLHSTDTQY

J: TRBJ2-2
V: TRBV29-1
CDR3: SVSGLAGNTGELF

J: TRBJ2-4
V: TRBV24-1
CDR3: ATSDRSEQY

J: TRBJ1-2
V: TRBV5-4
CDR3: ASSSRDRDAYGYT

J: TRBJ1-2
V: TRBV20-1
CDR3: SAGTAVDGYT

J: TRBJ2-1
V: TRBV2
CDR3: ASEADVTYKEQF

J: TRBJ2-5
V: TRBV5-8
CDR3: ASSLGLAGFQETQY

J: TRBJ1-1
V: TRBV6-6
CDR3: ASRFGTGLYAEAF

J: TRBJ2-1
V: TRBV28
CDR3: ASSLPLAGRVRNEQF

J: TRBJ2-7
V: TRBV7-8
CDR3: ASSLSPRRGQY

J: TRBJ2-1
V: TRBV7-2
CDR3: ASSSRTSIHEQF